Below are 8 T cell receptor beta chains sequenced from a single sample in a study of T-cell reconstitution after alpha-beta-depleted transplantation in children. Using unique molecular identifiers, the investigators prepared the TCRbeta library. MiXCR, run by TCRdb on the PCR reads, gives a single entry per CDR3 protein. Here the sample spans about 300,000 distinct CDR3 sequences, roughly a tenth being singletons. This material consisted of PBMCs, taken before TCRalphabeta/CD19-depleted stem cell transplant. The origin of the receptors is a boy less than two years old with acute myeloid leukemia, due to receive a stem cell transplant.

This clonotype was observed at least ten times. The V gene is TRBV7-6, the J gene TRBJ2-1; the match to TRBD2 covers 7 bases. This CDR3 contains 12 residues. V lost 4 bases, J lost 12 bases, and 6 bases stayed unmatched. The V gene's germline CDR1 is SGHVS and CDR2 FNYEAQ. CDR3 residues: CASSSAGTMQFF. The CDR3 nucleotides are TGTGCCAGCAGCTCCGCCGGGACTATGCAGTTCTTC.

This clonotype was found a few times. The chain is built from TRBV7-8 and TRBJ1-6; 7 bases map to TRBD1. CDR3 size: 12 residues. After removal of 5 bases from V and 13 bases from J, the junction contained 5 bases not matched to a gene. Per germline, CDR1 SGHVS and CDR2 FQNEAQ. The CDR3 nucleotides are TGTGCCAGCAGCGCGACAGGGAACCCCCTCCACTTT. This codes for CASSATGNPLHF.

The J gene is TRBJ2-7, the V gene TRBV5-8; D is perhaps TRBD2 (5 bases). V was pared by 2 bases and J by 1 base, with 13 bases between. Germline CDR1 is SGHTS and CDR2 is YDEGEE. This CDR3 has 15 amino acids. The DNA of the CDR3 is TGTGCCAGCAGCTTAACGGGGATGGTTTCCTACGAGCAGTACTTC. It translates to CASSLTGMVSYEQYF.

The V gene is TRBV20-1, the J gene TRBJ2-3; 9 positions agree with TRBD2. Germline V gene data show CDR1 as DFQATT and CDR2 as SNEGSKA (reference sequence). CDR3 length: 14 residues. J was trimmed by 6 bases and V by 6 bases; bases with no gene match: 10. CDR3 DNA: TGCAGTGCCATTAGCGGGAGCGCTTCTGATACGCAGTATTTT. Translation: CSAISGSASDTQYF.

This clonotype was counted many times. The rearrangement joins TRBV7-9 to TRBJ1-2, with D unclear. The CDR3 has 12 residues. Germline loops: CDR1 SEHNR, CDR2 FQNEAQ (reference sequence). The V and J ends lost 3 bases and 8 bases respectively, with 10 bases between them. The CDR3 is CASSFEGEGYTF. The CDR3, as DNA: TGTGCCAGCAGCTTCGAAGGAGAAGGCTACACCTTC. Based on the CDR3 plus reference TRBV7-9 and TRBJ1-2, the full variable domain is DTGVSQNPRHKITKRGQNVTFRCDPISEHNRLYWYRQTLGQGPEFLTYFQNEAQLEKSRLLSDRFSAERPKGSFSTLEIQRTEQGDSAMYLCASSFEGEGYTFGSGTRLTVV.

This clonotype was counted many times. V is TRBV11-2 and J is TRBJ2-3; TRBD2 aligns across 9 bases. Trimming cost V 5 bases and J 4 bases; bases outside gene matches: 7. CDR1 and CDR2 from the germline V gene are SGHAT and FQNNGV. The CDR3 consists of 15 residues. This CDR3 is CASSPSGRFADTQYF. CDR3 DNA sequence: TGTGCCAGCAGCCCGAGCGGGAGGTTTGCAGATACGCAGTATTTT.

The table lists this clonotype with many counts. The J gene is TRBJ1-6, the V gene TRBV15; 11 bases line up with TRBD1. The V gene end was trimmed by 5 bases and the J gene end by 8 bases; junction bases not matched to a gene: 5. The CDR3 is 15 residues long. Germline V CDR1 and CDR2: LNHNV, YYDKDF (reference sequence). The CDR3 loop reads CATSGGQGADSPLHF. CDR3 in DNA: TGTGCCACCAGCGGAGGACAGGGGGCTGATTCACCCCTCCACTTT.

There are many counts of this clonotype. V usage is TRBV6-5 and J usage is TRBJ1-2; TRBD1 is a possible D gene (5 bases). The V end was cut by 0 bases, the J end by 0 bases, with 14 bases between. The CDR3 has 17 residues. Germline V gives CDR1 MNHEY, CDR2 SVGAGI. The CDR3 DNA reads as TGTGCCAGCAGTTACTCCTGGACAAGGGGAGCTAACTATGGCTACACCTTC. This gives the protein CASSYSWTRGANYGYTF.